This TCR beta chain comes out of a study of Ad26.COV2.S vaccination and SARS-CoV-2 variants. The treatment is: about 20 received Ad26.COV2.S at low or high dose, single or two shots; 5 received placebo; per-sample allocation not given. Samples came from day 63 after the first vaccine or placebo injection. About this clone itself: Its target is unknown.

CDR1 and CDR2 (germline): SGDLS, YYNGEE. The CDR3 spans 13 residues. The ends were cut back, 4 bases at V and 2 bases at J, with 9 bases in the middle. Study findings and constraints: For non-spike TCRs, breadth in vaccine recipients resembled that in placebo recipients.

Only in-frame clones appear in the TCRdb table, and some are missing; sequencing was by immunoSEQ multiplex PCR. The sample lists more than 300,000 clones, roughly 86% occurring once. Source: peripheral blood, taken in a trial of Ad26.COV2.S vaccine versus placebo. V gene TRBV9 combines with J gene TRBJ1-1; D gene uncertain. The TCR comes from a person aged 18-65 years who received the Ad26.COV2.S COVID-19 vaccine or a placebo. CDR3 coding DNA: TGTGCCAGCAGCAGAACAAGAAACACTGAAGCTTTCTTT. As protein: CASSRTRNTEAFF.